Each of the 2 T cell receptor beta chains below was sequenced from the same sample in a study of T cells in Graves' hyperthyroidism and ophthalmopathy. Amplification targeted TCR beta CDR3 regions from RNA transcripts. HTBI primers were employed in a first-round RT-PCR of the TCR CDR3. MiXCR, run by TCRdb on the multiplex PCR reads, gives a single entry per CDR3 protein. The sample includes about 640,000 distinct CDR3 sequences, about 15% of them seen just once. Material: blood. These receptor sequences come from a woman between 50 and 59 years old with Graves' ophthalmopathy.

This clonotype has at least ten counts. Germline and junction disagree at one end, which may indicate a read error. V and J are TRBV5-1 and TRBJ2-7; 11 positions agree with TRBD1. Per germline, CDR1 SGHRS and CDR2 YFSETQ. The CDR3 contains 13 residues. As DNA, the CDR3 is TGTGCCAGCAGCGCCGGGACAGGGGGCGAGCAGTACTTC. It codes for CASSAGTGGEQYF.

This chain connects TRBV12-3 or TRBV12-4 to TRBJ2-5, with a possible D match to TRBD1 (5 bases). V was trimmed by 3 bases and J by 7 bases, leaving 18 bases between them. The CDR3 contains 15 residues. The CDR3 protein is CASSLRTNPRGTQYF. In DNA, the CDR3 is TGTGCCAGCAGTTTGAGGACAAACCCTCGTGGGACCCAGTACTTC.